These 12 T cell receptor beta chains were sequenced from one sample in a study of T cells in Graves' hyperthyroidism and ophthalmopathy. Amplified TCR beta CDR3 regions came from RNA transcripts. The HTBI primer set served for first-round RT-PCR of the TCR CDR3. TCRdb re-derived calls from the multiplex PCR reads in MiXCR, one entry per CDR3 protein. The sample includes about 400,000 distinct CDR3 sequences, roughly 15% seen only once; the top ten take approximately 19%. The sequenced sample was blood. The receptors derive from a woman aged 60 to 75 with Graves' ophthalmopathy.

This clonotype was seen many times. The rearrangement links TRBV27 to TRBJ2-3, with TRBD2 identical over 11 bases. This CDR3 contains 15 residues. J gave up 7 bases and V 6 bases, and 9 bases lay outside the gene matches. Germline V gives CDR1 MNHEY, CDR2 SMNVEV (reference sequence). For the CDR3, the DNA is TGTGCCAGCAGGATGCTAGCGGGAGGAGTCAATACGCAGTATTTT. This encodes CASRMLAGGVNTQYF.

The sample holds a few counts of this clonotype. Here the CDR3 reads CSVEKDNHSYEQYF. In DNA form, the CDR3 reads TGCAGCGTTGAAAAAGACAACCACTCCTACGAGCAGTACTTC. The gene calls are TRBV29-1 and TRBJ2-7; D unclear. Deletions cut 2 bases from V and 0 bases from J, with 11 bases between. Germline lookup yields CDR1 SQVTM and CDR2 ANQGSEA. This CDR3 has 14 amino acids.

For the CDR3, the DNA is TGTGCCAGCAGCTGGGGAGGGTACGAGCAGTACTTC. Its translation: CASSWGGYEQYF. The chain joins TRBV5-4 to TRBJ2-7, with 7 bases fitting TRBD2. The junction had 1 base not matched to a gene; V was cut back by 3 bases and J by 4 bases. This CDR3 spans 12 amino acids. From germline, CDR1 is SGHNT and CDR2 YYREEE (reference sequence).

This clonotype was picked up many times. CDR3 DNA sequence: TGTGCCAGCACCCGGGGGGGAGTAAACGAGCAGTACTTC. Translating gives CASTRGGVNEQYF. This chain joins TRBV2 and TRBJ2-7; 8 nucleotides agree with TRBD2. V shed 7 bases and J 5 bases; nucleotides not matched to a gene: 7. Per the germline V gene, CDR1 is SNHLY and CDR2 is FYNNEI. The length of the CDR3 is 13 residues.

This clonotype was detected only a few times. The chain couples TRBV28 to TRBJ2-2; 7 nucleotides agree with TRBD1. J was trimmed by 0 bases and V by 6 bases; bases with no gene match: 7. The CDR3 loop spans 16 amino acids. Germline V gene data show CDR1 as MDHEN and CDR2 as SYDVKM. CDR3 sequence: CASSYRGPTNTGELFF. The CDR3 DNA reads TGTGCCAGCAGCTACAGGGGACCAACGAACACCGGGGAGCTGTTTTTT.

At least ten counts were recorded for this clonotype. The CDR3 nucleotides are TGTGCCAGCAGTCCCCAGGGGGTAAGCAATCAGCCCCAGCATTTT. It codes for CASSPQGVSNQPQHF. The J gene is TRBJ1-5, the V gene TRBV27, with 7 bases that match TRBD1. V dropped 5 bases and J dropped 1; count of bases not matched to a gene: 5. This CDR3 contains 15 residues. Germline CDR1 MNHEY, CDR2 SMNVEV (reference sequence).

Ten or more counts support this clonotype. This chain joins TRBV7-9 and TRBJ2-1; no reliable D call. Trimming cost V 3 bases and J 2 bases, with 2 bases left between them. The CDR3 consists of 12 residues. Per the germline V gene, CDR1 is SEHNR and CDR2 is FQNEAQ (reference sequence). This CDR3 is CASSFPYNEQFF. The CDR3 nucleotides are TGTGCCAGCAGCTTTCCCTACAATGAGCAGTTCTTC.

Only a few counts were recorded for this clonotype. The chain couples TRBV19 to TRBJ1-2, with 7 bases matching TRBD1. Germline V lookup: CDR1 LNHDA, CDR2 SQIVND (reference sequence). CDR3 length equals 16 residues. The trim removed 5 bases at V and 2 bases at J, leaving 11 bases unmatched. The CDR3 DNA follows: TGTGCCAGTAGTCCGGGGACAGTTCAAGCCAACTATGGCTACACCTTC. As protein: CASSPGTVQANYGYTF.

The J gene is TRBJ1-2, the V gene TRBV28; the D is unclear. Germline CDR1 is MDHEN and CDR2 is SYDVKM. The CDR3 spans 16 residues. V was pared by 5 bases and J by 8 bases, with 24 bases between. The CDR3 loop is CASSLPGQRKLTGYTF. For the CDR3, the DNA is TGTGCCAGCAGTCTCCCGGGCCAAAGAAAACTGACGGGCTACACCTTC.

At least ten counts were recorded for this clonotype. This sequence joins TRBV7-9 and TRBJ2-7; 11 nucleotides align to TRBD2. The ends lost 1 base at V and 5 bases at J; junction bases unmatched: 7. CDR3 length equals 16 residues. Germline V gene sequence: CDR1 SEHNR, CDR2 FQNEAQ (reference sequence). The CDR3 nucleotides read TGTGCCAGCAGCTTAGGTCTAGCGGGAGGTATTCACGAGCAGTACTTC. This gives the protein CASSLGLAGGIHEQYF.

This clonotype has just a few counts. The V and J genes are TRBV10-3 and TRBJ1-4; 8 nucleotides line up with TRBD1. The junction had 14 bases not matched to a gene; V was cut back by 10 bases and J by 7 bases. Germline CDR1 and CDR2: ENHRY and SYGVKD. This CDR3 region has 15 residues. CDR3 nucleotide sequence: TGTGCCACACAGGGGGGTACGACGTCTTCTGAAAAACTGTTTTTT. Protein sequence: CATQGGTTSSEKLFF.

In this sample, this clonotype turned up many times. V and J are TRBV12-3 or TRBV12-4 and TRBJ2-5; D may be TRBD2 (6 bases). The CDR3 loop spans 14 amino acids. V lost 3 bases, J lost 2 bases, and 10 bases lay in between. The CDR3 DNA follows: TGTGCCAGCAGTTTGCAGGAGGGGCAAGAGACCCAGTACTTC. It codes for CASSLQEGQETQYF.